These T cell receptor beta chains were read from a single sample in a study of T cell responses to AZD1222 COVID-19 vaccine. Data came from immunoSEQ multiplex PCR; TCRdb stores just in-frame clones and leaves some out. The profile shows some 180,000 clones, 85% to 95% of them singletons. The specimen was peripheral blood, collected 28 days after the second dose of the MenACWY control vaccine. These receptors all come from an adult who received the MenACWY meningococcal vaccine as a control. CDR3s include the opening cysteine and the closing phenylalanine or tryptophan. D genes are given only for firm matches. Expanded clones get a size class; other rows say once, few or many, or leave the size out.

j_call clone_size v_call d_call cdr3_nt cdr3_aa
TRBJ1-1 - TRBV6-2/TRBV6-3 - TGTGCCAGCAGTTACTCGATCAGGTCTGAAGCTTTCTTT CASSYSIRSEAFF
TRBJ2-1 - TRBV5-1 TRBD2 TGCGCCAGCAGCCGGGAGGGGCACTACAATGAGCAGTTCTTC CASSREGHYNEQFF
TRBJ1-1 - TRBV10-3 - TGTGCCATCACGATAGATCCGAGGGGGAACACTGAAGCTTTCTTT CAITIDPRGNTEAFF
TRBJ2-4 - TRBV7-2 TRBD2 TGTGCCAGCAGCGCAAGTAGCGGGGGGTTGCAAAACATTCAGTACTTC CASSASSGGLQNIQYF
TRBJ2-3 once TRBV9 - TGTGCCAGCAGCGAGGGCCCCCGGAGCACAGATACGCAGTATTTT CASSEGPRSTDTQYF
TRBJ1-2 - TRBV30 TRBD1 TGTGCCTGGATTCCCCGAAACGGACAGGGTGTGACCTTC CAWIPRNGQGVTF
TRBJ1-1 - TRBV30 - TGTGCCTGGAGCGAGGGGGTAAACACTGAAGCTTTCTTT CAWSEGVNTEAFF
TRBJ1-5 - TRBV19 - TGTGCCAGCCAAACTATGTATAGCAATCAGCCCCAGCATTTT CASQTMYSNQPQHF
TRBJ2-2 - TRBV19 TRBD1 TGTGCCAGTACCTCAAGTCCGACAGGGCCGAACACCGGGGAGCTGTTTTTT CASTSSPTGPNTGELFF
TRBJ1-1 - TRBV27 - TGTGCCAGCAGTTTCCGGGGGCCCACTGAAGCTTTCTTT CASSFRGPTEAFF
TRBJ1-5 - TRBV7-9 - TGTGCCAGCAGCTTACAGGGTAGGAGCAATCAGCCCCAGCATTTT CASSLQGRSNQPQHF
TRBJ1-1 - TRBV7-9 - TGTGCCAGCAGCTTAAAGGGCGGAGGCACTGAAGCTTTCTTT CASSLKGGGTEAFF
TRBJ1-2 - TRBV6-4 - TGTGCCAGCAGTGAGGGACAATCTAACTATGGCTACACCTTC CASSEGQSNYGYTF
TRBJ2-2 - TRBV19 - TGTGCCAGTAGTATTTCTGAACTAGTCGGCGGGGAGCTGTTTTTT CASSISELVGGELFF
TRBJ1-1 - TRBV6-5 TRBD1 TGTGCCAGCAGTTACTCAGCCGGACAGGGATTTCTTGGAGCTTTCTTT CASSYSAGQGFLGAFF
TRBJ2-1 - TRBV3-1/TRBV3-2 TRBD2 TGTGCCAGCAGCCCCCGACTAGCATCACTTTTCGAGCAGTTCTTC CASSPRLASLFEQFF
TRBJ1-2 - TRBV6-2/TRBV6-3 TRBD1 TGTGCCAGCAGTTACCCTGACAGGGCCTCTGGCTACACCTTC CASSYPDRASGYTF
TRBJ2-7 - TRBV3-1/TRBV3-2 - TGTGCCAGCAGCCAACCTGGACGCCACGAGCAGTACTTC CASSQPGRHEQYF
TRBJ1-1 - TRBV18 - TGTGCCAGCTCCTCGTACCGGTCCGGAACAAATGAAGCTTTCTTT CASSSYRSGTNEAFF
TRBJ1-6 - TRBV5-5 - TGTGCCAGCAGAAAAGGACGGAGCAATTCACCCCTCCACTTT CASRKGRSNSPLHF
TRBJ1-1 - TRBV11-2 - TGTGCCAGCAGCTTTAGCTGGGCAGCGGACACTGAAGCTTTCTTT CASSFSWAADTEAFF
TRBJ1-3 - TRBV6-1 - TGTGCCAGCAATGAACAGGGTTACGGAAACACCATATATTTT CASNEQGYGNTIYF
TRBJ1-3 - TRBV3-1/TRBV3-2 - TGTGCCAGCAGCCGTGACAGAAACACCATATATTTT CASSRDRNTIYF
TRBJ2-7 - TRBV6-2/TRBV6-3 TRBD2 TGTGCCAGCAGTCCACCGACTAGCGGGGGACGATACGAGCAGTACTTC CASSPPTSGGRYEQYF
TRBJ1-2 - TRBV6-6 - TGTGCCAGCAGTTACGTCCGAAGTAACCCCAACTATGGCTACACCTTC CASSYVRSNPNYGYTF
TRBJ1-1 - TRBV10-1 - TGCGCCAGGTTGACAGGAGAATCGAACACTGAAGCTTTCTTT CARLTGESNTEAFF
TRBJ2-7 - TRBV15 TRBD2 TGTGCCACCAGCAGAGACAGACTAGCGGGCCACGAGCAGTACTTC CATSRDRLAGHEQYF
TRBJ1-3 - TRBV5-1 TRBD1 TGCGCCAGCAGCTTGGGGATTCCGGGACAGGGCGGAAACACCATATATTTT CASSLGIPGQGGNTIYF
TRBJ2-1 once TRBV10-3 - TGTGCCATCAGTGAGTCTGGCGATGAGCAGTTCTTC CAISESGDEQFF
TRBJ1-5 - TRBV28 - TGTGCCAGCTTAACTGGGGCGCGCAATCAGCCCCAGCATTTT CASLTGARNQPQHF
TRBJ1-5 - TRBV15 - - CATSSLRQGQPQHF
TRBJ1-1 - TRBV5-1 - TGCGCCAGCAGCTTGGGATCGGGCACTGAAGCTTTCTTT CASSLGSGTEAFF
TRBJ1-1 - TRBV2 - TGTGCCAGCAGTTCAGTTTGGGGCACTGAAGCTTTCTTT CASSSVWGTEAFF
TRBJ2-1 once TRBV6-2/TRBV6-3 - TGTGCCAGCAGTAGAGTGTACAATGAGCAGTTCTTC CASSRVYNEQFF
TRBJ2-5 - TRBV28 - TGTGCCAGCAGTTCCGGAGAGACTAGAGACCAAGAGACCCAGTACTTC CASSSGETRDQETQYF
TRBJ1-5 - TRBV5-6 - TGTGCCAGCAGCTCGGACCCGAATCAGCCCCAGCATTTT CASSSDPNQPQHF
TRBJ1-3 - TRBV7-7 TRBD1 TGTGCTAGCAGTTTGACAGGGTCTGGAAACACCATATATTTT CASSLTGSGNTIYF
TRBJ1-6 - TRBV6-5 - TGTGCCAGCAGGCCCGGGACTCTTCCTTCACCCCTCCACTTT CASRPGTLPSPLHF
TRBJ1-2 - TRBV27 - TGTGCCAGCAGAGATGGGCAGGGTGATCTCTATGGCTACACCTTC CASRDGQGDLYGYTF
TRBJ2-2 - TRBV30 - TGTGCCTGGGTTCAAAACACCGGGGAGCTGTTTTTT CAWVQNTGELFF
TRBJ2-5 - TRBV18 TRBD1 TGTGCCAGCTCACCCCTGGTGCAGGGGGTTCGAGAGACCCAGTACTTC CASSPLVQGVRETQYF
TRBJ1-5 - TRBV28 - TGTGCCAGTTCCGGGGGTAGCAATCAGCCCCAGCATTTT CASSGGSNQPQHF
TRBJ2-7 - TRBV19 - TGTGCCACCAACTACGAGCAGTACTTC CATNYEQYF
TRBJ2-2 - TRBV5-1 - TGCGCCAGCAGCTTGGCCCCGGGGGAGGTCGGGGAGCTGTTTTTT CASSLAPGEVGELFF
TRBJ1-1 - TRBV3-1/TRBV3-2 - TGTGCCAGCAGCCAAGACTTGATGAACACTGAAGCTTTCTTT CASSQDLMNTEAFF
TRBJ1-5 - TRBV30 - TGTGCCTGGAGTCCGGGTCGGGGCGGGCAGCCCCAGCATTTT CAWSPGRGGQPQHF